This entry describes one T cell receptor (beta chain). The antigen is unknown. TCR beta from blood CD8+ and CD4+ T cells was sequenced. It was negative isolation that provided the CD8+ and CD4+ T cells, whereas TEMRA cells were enriched by FACS. The germline CDR1 and CDR2 sequences are SQVTM and ANQGSEA. V was clipped by 4 bases and J by 6 bases; unmatched bases: 6. The CDR3 sequence is 14 residues long. The data originate from a study of CD8 T cells in Susac syndrome. Study-wide points: The relatively small number of individuals in the TCR sequencing and HLA analysis was acknowledged by the study.

An amount of RNA that ranged from roughly 0.45 to 1 ug was reverse transcribed with random hexamers. Amplification of TCR beta CDR3 spanned 54 Vbeta and 13 Jbeta via immunoSEQ multiplex PCR. TCRdb reanalysed the immunoSEQ multiplex PCR reads using MiXCR and keeps one entry per CDR3 protein. The table lists about 180,000 distinct CDR3 sequences, 90% to 95% of them singletons, with roughly 0.16% in the top ten. The J gene is TRBJ2-1, the V gene TRBV29-1; TRBD2 aligns across 10 bases. The TCR originated in a human donor with multiple sclerosis. The specimen was CD8+ T cells from PBMCs. The CDR3 DNA is TGCAGCGTTGTCAGAGCGGGGGGGATCAATGAGCAGTTCTTC. The encoded protein is CSVVRAGGINEQFF.